One and the same sample provided the 13 T cell receptor beta chains below, sequenced in a study of T-cell reconstitution after alpha-beta-depleted transplantation in children (dated by TCRdb to the mid-2010s). The treatment or condition label on this specimen signifies: allogeneic hematopoietic cell transplantation with graft depleted of TCRalphabeta T cells and CD19 B cells. The library was obtained by PCR. The sample was run on an Illumina HiSeq 2500. Molecular barcoding was employed in the preparation of TCR libraries, with unique molecular identifiers being used to normalize TCRbeta repertoire quantification. TCRdb's own reprocessing of the public reads used fastp at Q25 and MiXCR and kept productive beta chains. All rows with the same CDR3 protein become a single entry with the most common DNA and genes. The sample has around 200,000 distinct CDR3 sequences on record, over 15% of them singletons. The biggest ten clones account for 43% of the sample.

The sample in question was PBMCs, mostly from graft donor cells, obtained 360 days after TCRalphabeta/CD19-depleted stem cell transplant. The receptor set was obtained from a male patient under 10 years old who had a stem cell transplant for acute lymphoblastic leukemia, so the T cells may come from the graft donor.

The rearrangement joins TRBV18 to TRBJ1-3; a possible D gene is TRBD1 (5 bases). V lost 2 bases to trimming and J lost 2 bases, with 19 bases between them. This CDR3 region has 18 residues. Germline CDR1 is KGHSH and CDR2 is LQKENI. The CDR3 DNA reads as TGTGCCAGCTCACCATTCAGCGGCGCAGGGCAGACTGGAAACACCATATATTTT. Translated: CASSPFSGAGQTGNTIYF.

CDR3: CASSFMDTQYF. CDR3 coding DNA: TGTGCCAGCAGTTTTATGGATACGCAGTATTTT. This chain links TRBV12-3 or TRBV12-4 with TRBJ2-3; D unresolved. The ends were cut back, 3 bases at V and 6 bases at J, with 4 bases in the middle. This CDR3 spans 11 amino acids.

The J gene is TRBJ1-2, the V gene TRBV7-2; unclear D gene. CDR3 length: 16 residues. CDR1 SGHTA and CDR2 FQGNSA come from the germline V gene. Trimming took off 0 bases at V and 0 bases at J, with 11 bases between the two ends. CDR3 region: CASSLAGKLPNYGYTF. The CDR3 nucleotides read TGTGCCAGCAGCTTAGCGGGAAAGCTCCCTAACTATGGCTACACCTTC.

This clonotype appeared a few times. The rearrangement joins TRBV5-5 to TRBJ2-5; D may be TRBD2 (7 bases). Germline V gene data show CDR1 as SGHKS and CDR2 as YYEKEE (reference sequence). This CDR3 comprises 16 residues. V lost 4 bases, J lost 5 bases, and 21 bases lay in between. CDR3 DNA sequence: TGTGCCAGCAGCCTCCAGCATGTAGGGGGGGTCGAGACCCAGTACTTC. This codes for CASSLQHVGGVETQYF.

The V call is TRBV29-1, the J call TRBJ2-1; perhaps TRBD1 as D (6 bases). V was trimmed by 1 base and J by 2 bases, leaving 12 bases between them. The CDR3 covers 15 residues. Germline CDR1 reads SQVTM; CDR2 reads ANQGSEA. In nucleotides, the CDR3 is TGCAGCGTTGAAGGGGGGCGGGCTGCCTACAATGAGCAGTTCTTC. Protein product: CSVEGGRAAYNEQFF.

A few counts support this clonotype. The gene calls are TRBV7-2 and TRBJ2-7; D is undetermined. The CDR3 spans 13 residues. The V and J ends lost 4 bases and 6 bases respectively, with 13 bases between them. The germline V gene has CDR1 SGHTA and CDR2 FQGNSA. The CDR3 is CASSSDVISEQYF. In nucleotides, the CDR3 is TGTGCCAGCAGCTCAGACGTTATCAGCGAGCAGTACTTC.

This clonotype has just a few counts. The chain links TRBV4-3 to TRBJ2-5, with 11 bases that match TRBD1. This CDR3 is built from 15 residues. The trim removed 4 bases at V and 1 base at J, leaving 2 bases unmatched. Germline CDR1 is LGHNA and CDR2 is YSLEER. The CDR3 nucleotides read TGCGCCAGCAGCCTCGGGACAGGGGGCCAAGAGACCCAGTACTTC. Its translation: CASSLGTGGQETQYF.

Only a few counts were recorded for this clonotype. This chain uses TRBV12-3 or TRBV12-4 with TRBJ2-7, with D maybe TRBD1 (5 bases). The CDR3 covers 12 residues. V shed 6 bases and J shed 3 bases, with 9 bases lying between them. CDR3 in amino acids: CASRETVYEQYF. CDR3 sequence (DNA): TGTGCCAGCAGGGAGACAGTCTACGAGCAGTACTTC.

The V and J genes are TRBV20-1 and TRBJ2-5; D may match TRBD1 or TRBD2 (5 bases each). The CDR3 length is 11 residues. Germline values: CDR1 DFQATT, CDR2 SNEGSKA (reference sequence). V lost 4 bases to trimming and J lost 5 bases, with 8 bases between them. The CDR3 nucleotides read TGCAGTGCTACGGGGCCGGAGACCCAGTACTTC. The encoded protein is CSATGPETQYF.

The chain uses TRBV2 and TRBJ2-1, with 8 nucleotides matching TRBD2. The CDR3 consists of 14 residues. J gave up 6 bases and V 10 bases, and 11 bases lay outside the gene matches. CDR1 SNHLY and CDR2 FYNNEI come from the germline V gene. The CDR3 sequence is CATSAWRGANEQFF. The DNA for the CDR3 is TGTGCCACCTCCGCATGGCGGGGGGCCAATGAGCAGTTCTTC. The full variable domain, its missing parts supplied by reference TRBV2 and TRBJ2-1, is EPEVTQTPSHQVTQMGQEVILRCVPISNHLYFYWYRQILGQKVEFLVSFYNNEISEKSEIFDDQFSVERPDGSNFTLKIRSTKLEDSAMYFCATSAWRGANEQFFGPGTRLTVL.

A few counts support this clonotype. The chain combines TRBV7-9 with TRBJ2-1, with 7 bases fitting TRBD2. Unmatched junction bases numbered 16, after V lost 6 bases and J lost 8 bases. Germline V gene data show CDR1 as SEHNR and CDR2 as FQNEAQ (reference sequence). CDR3 length: 16 amino acids. CDR3 region: CASSLPLAADKDEQFF. The CDR3 bases are TGTGCCAGCAGTCTCCCTCTAGCGGCCGATAAAGATGAGCAGTTCTTC.

This clonotype was seen more than once but under ten times. In nucleotides, the CDR3 is TGTGCCAGCAGTACGAGACACGAGCAGTACTTC. Protein: CASSTRHEQYF. This rearrangement joins TRBV6-2 or TRBV6-3 to TRBJ2-7; D not resolved. Germline-derived CDR1 and CDR2 are MNHEY and SVGEGT. The CDR3 is made up of 11 amino acids. V was shortened by 5 bases and J by 5 bases, with 7 bases between the two germline ends.

The gene calls are TRBV6-5 and TRBJ1-5; maybe TRBD1 (6 bases). CDR3 size: 15 residues. The V gene lost 2 bases and the J gene lost 5 bases, with 13 bases spanning the gap. Per the germline V gene, CDR1 is MNHEY and CDR2 is SVGAGI. This CDR3 reads CASSYGGQWDQPQHF. The CDR3, as DNA: TGTGCCAGCAGTTACGGGGGGCAGTGGGATCAGCCCCAGCATTTT.